The 13 T cell receptor beta chains in this list originate from one sample, sequenced in a study of cytotoxic CD8 clonotypes in ibrutinib-treated CLL. Repertoires were generated with immunoSEQ multiplex PCR, while TCRdb's copy carries only in-frame clones and drops some. The table shows roughly 330,000 clones, with roughly 70% occurring only once. The specimen comprised PBMCs, sampled after 36 months of ibrutinib treatment. All receptors come from a human donor with chronic lymphocytic leukemia.

This chain connects TRBV27 to TRBJ1-2, with TRBD1 as a possible D gene (5 bases). Trimming shortened V by 6 bases and J by 2 bases, and 13 bases separated the two germline ends. This CDR3 has 14 residues. The V gene's germline CDR1 is MNHEY and CDR2 SMNVEV (reference sequence). The CDR3 DNA reads TGTGCCAGCAGCCCGCTCAAGGGGAACTATGGCTACACCTTC. Amino acids: CASSPLKGNYGYTF.

The rearrangement uses TRBV27 and TRBJ1-1, with a possible D match to TRBD1 (6 bases). This CDR3 has 16 amino acids. Looked up from germline, CDR1 is MNHEY and CDR2 is SMNVEV (reference sequence). The germline V and J ends were trimmed by 7 bases and 0 bases, with 18 bases remaining between them. The CDR3 spells CASTSSRGWVNTEAFF. In nucleotides, the CDR3 is TGTGCCAGCACTTCCAGCAGGGGTTGGGTGAACACTGAAGCTTTCTTT.

This chain uses TRBV9 with TRBJ2-1; TRBD2 might be the D (5 bases). The germline V gene has CDR1 SGDLS and CDR2 YYNGEE. The germline V and J ends were trimmed by 3 bases and 8 bases, with 9 bases remaining between them. The CDR3 consists of 12 residues. CDR3 sequence reads: CASSAMRDEQFF. DNA for the CDR3: TGTGCCAGCAGCGCCATGCGGGATGAGCAGTTCTTC.

The CDR3, as DNA: TGTGCCAGCAGCTCGGGGTTCTACAATGAGCAGTTCTTC. It codes for CASSSGFYNEQFF. The rearrangement uses TRBV7-3 and TRBJ2-1; maybe TRBD2 (5 bases). The CDR3 contains 13 residues. V lost 4 bases and J 3 bases, leaving 7 bases between the germline ends. Germline lookup yields CDR1 SGHTA and CDR2 FQGTGA.

This clone has just a few counts. The chain carries TRBV19 and TRBJ1-2, with TRBD1 matching 8 bases. CDR3 length: 13 amino acids. Germline assignment: CDR1 LNHDA and CDR2 SQIVND (reference sequence). V shed 3 bases, J shed 4 bases, and the junction held 1 base outside the gene matches. The CDR3 coding sequence is TGTGCCAGTAGTATCGACAGGGGCTATGGCTACACCTTC. It translates to CASSIDRGYGYTF.

The V gene is TRBV4-2, the J gene TRBJ1-1; a possible D gene is TRBD1 (5 bases). V lost 2 bases, J lost 7 bases, and 17 bases lay in between. CDR3 length equals 15 residues. CDR1 is LGHNA, CDR2 YNFKEQ, per germline. DNA for the CDR3: TGTGCCAGCAGCCAATTTGGTAAAGACAGCAGTGAAGCTTTCTTT. It yields the protein CASSQFGKDSSEAFF.

This clone was picked up a small number of times. The chain joins TRBV2 to TRBJ1-2; D is unclear. The germline V gene encodes CDR1 SNHLY and CDR2 FYNNEI. V lost 2 bases to trimming and J lost 2 bases, with 6 bases between them. This CDR3 region has 13 residues. The CDR3 sequence: CASSERANYGYTF. The CDR3, as DNA: TGTGCCAGCAGTGAACGGGCCAACTATGGCTACACCTTC. The full variable domain, in which reference TRBV2 and TRBJ1-2 provide the parts outside the CDR3, is EPEVTQTPSHQVTQMGQEVILRCVPISNHLYFYWYRQILGQKVEFLVSFYNNEISEKSEIFDDQFSVERPDGSNFTLKIRSTKLEDSAMYFCASSERANYGYTFGSGTRLTVV.

In its sample, this clone was seen a few times. CDR3 sequence (DNA): TGTGCCAGCAGCCGTGTCAGGGGGGACGGCTACACCTTC. Its protein is CASSRVRGDGYTF. This chain joins TRBV5-6 and TRBJ1-2; 7 nucleotides align to TRBD1. The germline V gene encodes CDR1 SGHDT and CDR2 YYEEEE. This CDR3 is built from 13 residues. V shed 4 bases, J shed 8 bases, and the junction held 8 bases outside the gene matches. The complete variable domain, with remaining parts taken from reference TRBV5-6 and TRBJ1-2, reads DAGVTQSPTHLIKTRGQQVTLRCSPKSGHDTVSWYQQALGQGPQFIFQYYEEEERQRGNFPDRFSGHQFPNYSSELNVNALLLGDSALYLCASSRVRGDGYTFGSGTRLTVV.

This clone was counted only a few times. The chain has TRBV20-1 and TRBJ2-7; D is perhaps TRBD1 (5 bases). The CDR3 has 11 amino acids. Deletions cut 6 bases from V and 2 bases from J, with 8 bases between. Germline V lookup: CDR1 DFQATT, CDR2 SNEGSKA (reference sequence). CDR3 protein: CSAYRTYEQYF. CDR3 DNA: TGCAGTGCATACAGGACCTACGAGCAGTACTTC.

In this sample, this clone turned up a few times. The CDR3 region is CASSPGTRFGTDTQYF. CDR3 sequence (DNA): TGTGCCAGCAGCCCGGGGACGAGATTTGGCACAGATACGCAGTATTTT. This chain uses TRBV7-8 with TRBJ2-3; possibly TRBD1 or TRBD2 for D (5 bases each). CDR1 is SGHVS and CDR2 is FQNEAQ in the germline V gene. CDR3 length equals 16 residues. Trimming left V 5 bases short and J 1 base short, with 16 bases between.

The V and J genes are TRBV4-2 and TRBJ2-1, with 14 bases matching TRBD2. In germline, CDR1 is LGHNA, CDR2 YNFKEQ. The V segment lost 4 bases and the J segment 6 bases; nucleotides outside the gene matches: 5. There are 16 residues in the CDR3. The CDR3 DNA sequence: TGTGCCAGCAGCCCGACTAGCGGGGGGGCCCTCAATGAGCAGTTCTTC. Amino acid sequence: CASSPTSGGALNEQFF.

This clone was detected a few times. The chain is built from TRBV27 and TRBJ2-7; tentative D call: TRBD2 (5 bases). Germline CDR1 is MNHEY and CDR2 is SMNVEV (reference sequence). V shed 6 bases and J shed 1 base, with 13 bases lying between them. The CDR3 is 14 residues long. DNA of the CDR3: TGTGCCAGCAGCTCCTACCCGGGGTCCTACGAGCAGTACTTC. It encodes CASSSYPGSYEQYF.

The chain couples TRBV6-6 to TRBJ2-3, with 8 bases aligning to TRBD2. Germline values: CDR1 MNHNY, CDR2 SVGAGI (reference sequence). The V gene end was trimmed by 0 bases and the J gene end by 2 bases; junction bases not matched to a gene: 4. The CDR3 is 16 residues long. This chain's CDR3 is CASSYSASGYTDTQYF. The CDR3 DNA is TGTGCCAGCAGTTACTCGGCTAGCGGGTACACAGATACGCAGTATTTT.